This TCR beta chain was found in a study of PD-1 blockade in classical Hodgkin lymphoma (TCRdb year 2020). As for the study more broadly: Nivolumab dosing was 3 mg/kg intravenously every 2 weeks, continuing until either disease progression or unacceptable toxicity. The study used TCR beta sequencing and CyTOF to define a peripheral blood immune signature of response to PD-1 blockade in classical Hodgkin lymphoma.

The time point label of this sample denotes: cycle 1 day 1 (C1D1), immediately before nivolumab initiation. Every trial patient had relapsed after autologous stem cell transplantation, and cohorts A, B and C differed in prior brentuximab vedotin exposure. The trial cohort was composed of some 57 patients with relapsed/refractory classical Hodgkin lymphoma, for whom complete response, partial response or progressive disease was recorded as best overall response. In the multi-cohort phase II CheckMate 205 trial, trial patients received single-agent nivolumab. An independent review committee assessed best overall response by applying the 2007 International Working Group response criteria. Trial PBMCs were collected immediately before nivolumab initiation (C1D1) and during therapy at cycle 2 day 1 and cycle 4 day 1. Peripheral blood was collected in 8 mL Vacutainer Cell Preparation Tubes, from which PBMCs were isolated by centrifugation and then cryopreserved.

The Qiagen DNeasy kit was used to extract genomic DNA both from unsorted PBMCs and from the negatively selected CD4+ and CD8+ fractions. Using primers that anneal to V and J segments, immunoSEQ multiplex PCR amplified the TCR beta CDR3 regions. A synthetic immune receptor repertoire was used to minimize amplification bias, and remaining bias was computationally removed after sequencing. As for the authors' bioinformatics: Custom Python scripts were used to quantify repertoire diversity as the Shannon entropy index. Unsorted, CD4+ and CD8+ repertoires were analyzed separately, except for combined analyses in which CD4+ and CD8+ sequences were merged in silico. A clone was considered expanded if an increase in frequency of at least 2-fold after treatment relative to C1D1 was found, and a pseudocount of 0.5 was applied to clones undetected at baseline. Singleton clones were defined as clones with 0 or 1 copy at C1D1, and non-singleton clones were defined as clones with 2 or more copies. Clones expanded in unsorted samples were labelled as CD4+, CD8+ or unknown by matching protein sequences in sorted samples from the same patient. Wilcoxon tests were applied to paired samples to test diversity changes from C1D1 to C4D1. TCRdb limited this immuneACCESS table to in-frame rearrangements with V and J called. A share of clones is missing; checked studies link under half to unresolved V genes, and the rest is unexplained. That table furnishes V, J and clone size, whereas the DNA furnished D and trimming. The sample table lists under 100,000 clones, over 80% of them with a count of one. In total, the top ten clones hold roughly an eighth of the sample.

This clone was observed a handful of times. The antigen this receptor binds is unknown. No quality values exist for individual bases; no much larger clone is one base distant. What the authors observed across the whole study: Lower diversity was observed in patients in whom nivolumab was started less than 1 year after ASCT, and these patients were excluded from later analyses so that confounding by immune reconstitution would be avoided. By C4D1, a significant rise was seen in CD4+ TCR diversity but not in CD8+ TCR diversity (p=0.0027 vs p=0.16), and the rise was most apparent among complete responders (p=0.02). Baseline TCR diversity was reported to be lower in newly diagnosed patients than in healthy donors and to be lower still in relapsed/refractory patients. Trial patients with a complete response had baseline diversity similar to that of newly diagnosed patients, while partial responders and progressors had significantly lower diversity. The study was limited to a single clinical trial cohort, and causes of repertoire differences, possibly disease activity or prior therapy, remained undefined.

Compared with germline, V lacks 3 bases and J lacks 10 bases; bases without a gene match: 5. Taken from the germline V gene, the CDR1 and CDR2 loops are ENHRY and SYGVKD. Reading from cysteine to phenylalanine, the CDR3 counts 13 amino acids. The DNA shown is the 39-base CDR3, in frame from base 1. The sequence links TRBV10-3 to TRBJ2-2; the junction holds 7 bases that match TRBD1. This clonotype was obtained from a human donor with classical Hodgkin lymphoma. Sample: peripheral blood mononuclear cells (PBMCs), taken at baseline. The DNA sequence is TGTGCCATCAGTGAAACAGGGGATTTGGAGCTGTTTTTT. It is translated as CAISETGDLELFF.